This TCR beta chain was sequenced during a study of T-cell reconstitution after alpha-beta-depleted transplantation in children (dated by TCRdb to about 2016). Study-wide context: Using TCR repertoire profiling, the study quantitatively followed how T-cell immune reconstitution unfolded in children after TCRalphabeta/CD19-depleted allogeneic hematopoietic cell transplantation.

Results and caveats for the whole study, not just this receptor: About two months after transplant, the apparently early recovery of alphabetaT-cell counts reportedly depended on just several hundred clones that had expanded rapidly and came from non-depleted graft cells. In some patients, the high TCRbeta diversity seen at day 60 was put down to recipient T cells and intrathymic progenitors that had survived conditioning. Hyperexpanded clone frequencies declined over subsequent months; after one year, T-cell counts and TCRbeta diversity were mostly attributed to newly produced T cells.

This clonotype was seen at least ten times. What this receptor recognizes is not known. Base qualities are not recorded, but no much larger clone differs from it by a single base. Reading the germline V gene (reference sequence) gives CDR1 DFQATT and CDR2 SNEGSKA. Trimming leaves V shorter by 3 bases and J shorter by 4 bases, with the junction holding 6 bases beyond the gene matches. There are 14 amino acids in the CDR3, from cysteine to phenylalanine inclusive. Left in the record is the CDR3 DNA by itself, 42 bases read in frame from the first base. The library was built by means of PCR. These reads were obtained on an Illumina HiSeq 2500. Molecular barcoding was employed in the preparation of TCR libraries, with unique molecular identifiers being used to normalize TCRbeta repertoire quantification. TCRdb reprocessed the public reads (quality trimming at Q25 with fastp, clone calling with MiXCR) and kept in-frame beta chains. CDR3 protein duplicates are merged, each entry listing the most common genes and DNA. Within this sample are some 180,000 distinct CDR3 sequences, with about 6.6% of them counted one time only. 5.5% of the sample goes to the ten largest clones.

Interpreted using the paper, the treatment or condition label stands for: allogeneic hematopoietic cell transplantation with graft depleted of TCRalphabeta T cells and CD19 B cells. The children who served as transplant recipients had been given grafts of TCRalphabeta/CD19-depleted allogeneic hematopoietic cells. The receptor's source is a boy between 2 and 10 years old with acute lymphoblastic leukemia, due to receive a stem cell transplant. The sample in question was PBMCs, obtained before TCRalphabeta/CD19-depleted stem cell transplant. The rearrangement combines TRBV20-1 with TRBJ2-5; 9 junctional bases match TRBD1. The DNA is as follows: TGCAGTGCTAGGGACAGGGGTTCGGTAGAGACCCAGTACTTC. It encodes CSARDRGSVETQYF.